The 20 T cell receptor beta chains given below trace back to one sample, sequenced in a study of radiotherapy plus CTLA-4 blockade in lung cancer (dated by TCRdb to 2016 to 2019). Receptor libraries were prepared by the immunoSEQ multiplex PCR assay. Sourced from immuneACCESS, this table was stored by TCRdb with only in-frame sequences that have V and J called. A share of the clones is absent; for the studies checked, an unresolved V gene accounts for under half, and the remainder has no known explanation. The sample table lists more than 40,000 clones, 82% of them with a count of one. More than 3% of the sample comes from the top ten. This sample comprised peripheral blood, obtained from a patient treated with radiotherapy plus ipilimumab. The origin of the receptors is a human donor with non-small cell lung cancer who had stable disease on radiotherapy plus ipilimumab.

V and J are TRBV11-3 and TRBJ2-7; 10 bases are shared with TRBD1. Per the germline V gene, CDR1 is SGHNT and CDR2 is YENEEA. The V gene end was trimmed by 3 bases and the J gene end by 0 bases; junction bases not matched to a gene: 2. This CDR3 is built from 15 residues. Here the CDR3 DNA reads TGTGCCAGCAGCTTGGGACAGGGGACCTCCTACGAGCAGTACTTC. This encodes CASSLGQGTSYEQYF.

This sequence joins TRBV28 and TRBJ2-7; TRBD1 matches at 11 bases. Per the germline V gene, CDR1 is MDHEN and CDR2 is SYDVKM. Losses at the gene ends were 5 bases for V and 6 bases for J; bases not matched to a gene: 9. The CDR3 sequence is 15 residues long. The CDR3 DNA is TGTGCCAGCAGTAGTCCCGGGACAGGGGGGGGCGAGCAGTACTTC. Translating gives CASSSPGTGGGEQYF.

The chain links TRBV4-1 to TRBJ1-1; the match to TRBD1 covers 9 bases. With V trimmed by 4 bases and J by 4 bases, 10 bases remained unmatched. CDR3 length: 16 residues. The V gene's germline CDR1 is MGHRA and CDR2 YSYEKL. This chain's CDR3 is CASSPNRGPVSTEAFF. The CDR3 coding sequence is TGCGCCAGCAGCCCCAACAGGGGGCCCGTGAGCACTGAAGCTTTCTTT.

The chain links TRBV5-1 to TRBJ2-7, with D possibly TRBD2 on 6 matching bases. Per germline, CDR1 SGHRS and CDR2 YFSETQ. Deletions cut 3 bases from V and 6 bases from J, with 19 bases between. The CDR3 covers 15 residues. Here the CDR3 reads CASSWSGRDSGEQYF. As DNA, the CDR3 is TGCGCCAGCAGCTGGAGTGGTAGGGACTCGGGCGAGCAGTACTTC.

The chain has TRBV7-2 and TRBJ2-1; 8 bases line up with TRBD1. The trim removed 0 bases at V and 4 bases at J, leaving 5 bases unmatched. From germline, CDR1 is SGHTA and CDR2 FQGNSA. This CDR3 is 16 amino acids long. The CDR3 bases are TGTGCCAGCAGCTTAGCTATCGGACAGGGATACAATGAGCAGTTCTTC. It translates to CASSLAIGQGYNEQFF.

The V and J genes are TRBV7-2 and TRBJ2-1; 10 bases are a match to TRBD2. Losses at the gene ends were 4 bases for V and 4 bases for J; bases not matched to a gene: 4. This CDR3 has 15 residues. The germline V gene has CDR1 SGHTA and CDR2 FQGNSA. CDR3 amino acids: CASSWSSGSYNEQFF. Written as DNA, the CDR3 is TGTGCCAGCAGCTGGTCTAGCGGGAGTTACAATGAGCAGTTCTTC.

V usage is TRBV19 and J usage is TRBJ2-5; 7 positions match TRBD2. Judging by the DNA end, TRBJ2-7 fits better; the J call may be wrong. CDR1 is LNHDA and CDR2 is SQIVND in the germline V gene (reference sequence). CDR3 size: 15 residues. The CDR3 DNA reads TGTGCCAGTAACCCGGGGGGTCGGGGCTCCTACGAGCAGTACTTC. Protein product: CASNPGGRGSYEQYF.

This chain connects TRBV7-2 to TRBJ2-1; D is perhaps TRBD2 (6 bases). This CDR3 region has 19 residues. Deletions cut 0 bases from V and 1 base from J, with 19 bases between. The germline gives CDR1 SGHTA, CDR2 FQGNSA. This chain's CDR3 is CASSLAYRPRRVSYNEQFF. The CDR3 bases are TGTGCCAGCAGCTTAGCCTACCGCCCTAGGAGGGTTTCCTACAATGAGCAGTTCTTC.

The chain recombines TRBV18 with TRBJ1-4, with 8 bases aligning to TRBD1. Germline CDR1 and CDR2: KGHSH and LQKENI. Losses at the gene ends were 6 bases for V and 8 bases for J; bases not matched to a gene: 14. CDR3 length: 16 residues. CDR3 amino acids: CASSSGQGVMLEKLFF. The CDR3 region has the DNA TGTGCCAGCTCTTCAGGACAGGGAGTTATGTTGGAAAAACTGTTTTTT.

CDR3 bases: TGTGCCAGCAGTGAGACCACAGGGGTTTACTATGGCTACACCTTC. It translates to CASSETTGVYYGYTF. The chain has TRBV25-1 and TRBJ1-2; 7 nucleotides line up with TRBD1. The germline gives CDR1 MGHDK, CDR2 SYGVNS. V lost 3 bases and J lost 3; bases outside the gene matches: 7. The CDR3 consists of 15 residues.

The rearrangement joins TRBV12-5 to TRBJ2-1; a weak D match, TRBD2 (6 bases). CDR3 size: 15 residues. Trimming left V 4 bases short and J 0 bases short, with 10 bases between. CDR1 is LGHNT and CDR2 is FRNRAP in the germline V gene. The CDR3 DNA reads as TGTGCTAGTGGTTCGGGGGACTTCTCCTACAATGAGCAGTTCTTC. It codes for CASGSGDFSYNEQFF.

CDR3: CASSPERGPLYGYTF. The CDR3 DNA is TGTGCCAGCAGTCCAGAGCGGGGGCCCTTATATGGCTACACCTTC. This chain connects TRBV6-6 to TRBJ1-2; a weak D match, TRBD1 (6 bases). The CDR3 runs 15 residues. Germline CDR1 reads MNHNY; CDR2 reads SVGAGI (reference sequence). Between the trimmed V and J ends, which lost 5 bases and 5 bases, there was a span of 18 bases.

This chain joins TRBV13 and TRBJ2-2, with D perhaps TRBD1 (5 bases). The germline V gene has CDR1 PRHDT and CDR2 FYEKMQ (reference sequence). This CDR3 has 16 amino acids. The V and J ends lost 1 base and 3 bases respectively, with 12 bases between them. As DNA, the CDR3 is TGTGCCAGCAGCTTAGTGGGCAGGGAAGACACCGGGGAGCTGTTTTTT. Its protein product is CASSLVGREDTGELFF. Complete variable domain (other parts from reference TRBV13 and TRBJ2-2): AAGVIQSPRHLIKEKRETATLKCYPIPRHDTVYWYQQGPGQDPQFLISFYEKMQSDKGSIPDRFSAQQFSDYHSELNMSSLELGDSALYFCASSLVGREDTGELFFGEGSRLTVL.

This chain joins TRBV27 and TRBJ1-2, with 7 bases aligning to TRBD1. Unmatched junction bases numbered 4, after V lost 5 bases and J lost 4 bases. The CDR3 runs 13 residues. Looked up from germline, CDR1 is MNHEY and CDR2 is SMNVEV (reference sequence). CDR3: CASSPGQFYGYTF. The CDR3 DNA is TGTGCCAGCAGTCCGGGACAGTTCTATGGCTACACCTTC.

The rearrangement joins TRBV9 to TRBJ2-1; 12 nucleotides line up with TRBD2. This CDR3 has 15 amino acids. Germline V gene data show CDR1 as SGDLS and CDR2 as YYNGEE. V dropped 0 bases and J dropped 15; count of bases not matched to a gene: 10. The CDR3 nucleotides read TGTGCCAGCAGCGTAGGGTCCCCGACTAGCGGGAGTAGGTTCTTC. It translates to CASSVGSPTSGSRFF.

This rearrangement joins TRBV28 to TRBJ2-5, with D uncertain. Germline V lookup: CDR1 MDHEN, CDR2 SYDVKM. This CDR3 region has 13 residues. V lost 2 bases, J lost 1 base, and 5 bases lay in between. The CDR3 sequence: CASSLGSQETQYF. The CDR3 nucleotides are TGTGCCAGCAGTTTAGGTAGCCAAGAGACCCAGTACTTC.

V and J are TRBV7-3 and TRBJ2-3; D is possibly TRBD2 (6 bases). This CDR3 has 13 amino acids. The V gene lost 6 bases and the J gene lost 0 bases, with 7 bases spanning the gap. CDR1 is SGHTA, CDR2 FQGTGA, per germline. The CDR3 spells CASRGTSTDTQYF. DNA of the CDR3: TGTGCCAGCAGGGGGACTAGCACAGATACGCAGTATTTT.

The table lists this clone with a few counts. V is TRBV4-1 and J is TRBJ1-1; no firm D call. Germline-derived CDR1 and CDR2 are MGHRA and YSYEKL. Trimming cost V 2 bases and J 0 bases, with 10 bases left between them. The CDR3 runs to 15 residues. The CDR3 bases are TGCGCCAGCAGCCAATTCGAGGCCTTGAACACTGAAGCTTTCTTT. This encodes CASSQFEALNTEAFF.

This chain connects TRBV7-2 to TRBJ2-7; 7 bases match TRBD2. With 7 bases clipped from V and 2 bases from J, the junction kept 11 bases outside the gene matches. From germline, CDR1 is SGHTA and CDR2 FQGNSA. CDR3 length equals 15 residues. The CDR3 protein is CASTPGGLPPYEQYF. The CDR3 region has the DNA TGTGCCAGCACCCCCGGGGGACTACCCCCCTACGAGCAGTACTTC.

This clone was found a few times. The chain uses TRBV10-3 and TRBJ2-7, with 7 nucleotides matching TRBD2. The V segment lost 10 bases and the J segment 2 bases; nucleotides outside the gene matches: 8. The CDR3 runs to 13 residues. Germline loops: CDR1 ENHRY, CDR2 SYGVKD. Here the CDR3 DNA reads TGTGCCAGCCGACGGGGGGTGACCTACGAGCAGTACTTC. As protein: CASRRGVTYEQYF.